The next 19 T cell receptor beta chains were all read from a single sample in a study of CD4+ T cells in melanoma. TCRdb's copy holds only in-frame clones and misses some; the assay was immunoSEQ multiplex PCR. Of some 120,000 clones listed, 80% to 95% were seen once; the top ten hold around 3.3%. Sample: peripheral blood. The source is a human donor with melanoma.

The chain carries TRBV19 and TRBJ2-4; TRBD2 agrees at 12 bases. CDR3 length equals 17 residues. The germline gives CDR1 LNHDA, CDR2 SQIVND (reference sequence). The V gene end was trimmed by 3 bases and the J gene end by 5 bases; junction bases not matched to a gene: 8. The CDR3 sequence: CASSIQGTSGPQNIQYF. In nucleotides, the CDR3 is TGTGCCAGTAGTATCCAGGGGACTAGCGGGCCCCAAAACATTCAGTACTTC.

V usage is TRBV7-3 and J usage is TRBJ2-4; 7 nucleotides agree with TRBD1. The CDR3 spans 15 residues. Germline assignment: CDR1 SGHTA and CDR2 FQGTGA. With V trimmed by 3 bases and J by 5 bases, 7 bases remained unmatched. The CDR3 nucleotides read TGTGCCAGCAGCTTGAATCCGGGGACAGAAAACATTCAGTACTTC. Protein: CASSLNPGTENIQYF.

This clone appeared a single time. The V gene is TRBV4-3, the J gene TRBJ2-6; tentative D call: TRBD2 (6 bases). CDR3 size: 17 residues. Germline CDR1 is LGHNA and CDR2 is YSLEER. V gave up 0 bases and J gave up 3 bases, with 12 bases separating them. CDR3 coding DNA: TGCGCCAGCAGCCAAGACCCTCGGGAGAGTGGGGCCAACGTCCTGACTTTC. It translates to CASSQDPRESGANVLTF.

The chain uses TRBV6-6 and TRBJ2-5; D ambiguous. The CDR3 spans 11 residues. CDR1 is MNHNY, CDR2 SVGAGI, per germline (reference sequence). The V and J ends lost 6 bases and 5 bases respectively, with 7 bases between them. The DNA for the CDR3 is TGTGCCAGCAGCCGCGCCGAGACCCAGTACTTC. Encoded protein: CASSRAETQYF.

The CDR3 nucleotides are TGTGCCAGTACCGACAGGGGTAATTCACCCCTCCACTTT. Its translation: CASTDRGNSPLHF. J is TRBJ1-6 and V is TRBV19, with 8 nucleotides matching TRBD1. The CDR3 extends over 13 amino acids. Trimming at V came to 7 bases and at J to 6 bases, leaving 2 bases not matched to a gene. The germline gives CDR1 LNHDA, CDR2 SQIVND (reference sequence).

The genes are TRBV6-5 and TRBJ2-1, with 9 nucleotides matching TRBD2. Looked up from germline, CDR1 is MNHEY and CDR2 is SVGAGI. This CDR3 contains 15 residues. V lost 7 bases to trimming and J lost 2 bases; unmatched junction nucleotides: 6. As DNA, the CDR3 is TGTGCCAGCACCAGAGCGGGAGGCGCCTACAATGAGCAGTTCTTC. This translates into CASTRAGGAYNEQFF.

This CDR3 is CASSLTLQETQYF. The CDR3 DNA reads as TGTGCCAGCAGTTTAACCCTCCAAGAGACCCAGTACTTC. The V and J genes are TRBV27 and TRBJ2-5; D is unclear. CDR1 is MNHEY, CDR2 SMNVEV, per germline (reference sequence). The V end lost 2 bases, the J end lost 1 base, and 5 bases lay between the germline ends. The CDR3 runs to 13 residues.

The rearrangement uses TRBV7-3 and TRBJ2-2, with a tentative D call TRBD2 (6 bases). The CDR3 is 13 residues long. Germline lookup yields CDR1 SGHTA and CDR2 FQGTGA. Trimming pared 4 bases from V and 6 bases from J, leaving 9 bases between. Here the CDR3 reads CASSSWDSGELFF. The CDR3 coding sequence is TGTGCCAGCAGCTCCTGGGACTCCGGGGAGCTGTTTTTT.

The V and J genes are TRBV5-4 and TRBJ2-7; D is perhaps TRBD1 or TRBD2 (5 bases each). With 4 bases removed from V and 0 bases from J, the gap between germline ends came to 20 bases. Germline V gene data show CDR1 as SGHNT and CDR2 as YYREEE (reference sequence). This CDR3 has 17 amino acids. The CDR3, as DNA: TGTGCCAGCAGCCCATGGGATTCGGGGACCGGCTCCTACGAGCAGTACTTC. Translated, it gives CASSPWDSGTGSYEQYF.

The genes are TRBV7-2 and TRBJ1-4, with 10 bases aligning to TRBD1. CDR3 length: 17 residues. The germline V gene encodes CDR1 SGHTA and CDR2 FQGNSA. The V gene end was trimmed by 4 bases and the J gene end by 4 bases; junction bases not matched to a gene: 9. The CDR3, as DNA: TGTGCCAGCAGCTCCCGGGACAGGGGATACCGTAATGAAAAACTGTTTTTT. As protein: CASSSRDRGYRNEKLFF. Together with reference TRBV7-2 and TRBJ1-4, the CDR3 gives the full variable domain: GAGVSQSPSNKVTEKGKDVELRCDPISGHTALYWYRQSLGQGLEFLIYFQGNSAPDKSGLPSDRFSAERTGGSVSTLTIQRTQQEDSAVYLCASSSRDRGYRNEKLFFGSGTQLSVL.

CDR3 protein: CASSEGPTGELFF. The CDR3, as DNA: TGTGCCAGCAGTGAAGGACCCACCGGGGAGCTGTTTTTT. This chain connects TRBV2 to TRBJ2-2; D ambiguous. The CDR3 is 13 residues long. The germline gives CDR1 SNHLY, CDR2 FYNNEI. V lost 1 base to trimming and J lost 4 bases, with 4 bases between them.

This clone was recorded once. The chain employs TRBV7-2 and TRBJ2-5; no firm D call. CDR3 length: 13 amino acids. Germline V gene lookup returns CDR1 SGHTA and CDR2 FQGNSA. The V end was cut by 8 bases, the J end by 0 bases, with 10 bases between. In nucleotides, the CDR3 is TGTGCCAGCCTTCCCAGACACCAAGAGACCCAGTACTTC. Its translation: CASLPRHQETQYF.

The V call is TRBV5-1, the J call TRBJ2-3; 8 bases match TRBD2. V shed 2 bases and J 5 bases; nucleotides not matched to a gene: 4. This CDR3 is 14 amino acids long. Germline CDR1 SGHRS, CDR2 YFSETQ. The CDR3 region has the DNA TGCGCCAGCAGCTTCGGGGGGGCGGGAGATACGCAGTATTTT. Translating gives CASSFGGAGDTQYF.

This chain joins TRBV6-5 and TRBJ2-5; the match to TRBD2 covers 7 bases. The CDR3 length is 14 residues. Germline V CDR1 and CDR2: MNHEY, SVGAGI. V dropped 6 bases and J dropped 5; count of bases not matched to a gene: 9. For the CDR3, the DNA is TGTGCCAGCAGCCCGGGGGGTCCTTGGGAGACCCAGTACTTC. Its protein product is CASSPGGPWETQYF.

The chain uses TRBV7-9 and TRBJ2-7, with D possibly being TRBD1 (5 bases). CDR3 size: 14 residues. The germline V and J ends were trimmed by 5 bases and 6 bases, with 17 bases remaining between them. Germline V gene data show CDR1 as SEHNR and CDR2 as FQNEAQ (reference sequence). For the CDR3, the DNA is TGTGCCAGCAGCCTAGGGCAGGGTATTGGCGAGCAGTACTTC. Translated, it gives CASSLGQGIGEQYF.

CDR3 bases: TGTGCCAGTACCTTTCAGGGTTCAGGTACTGAAGCTTTCTTT. Its translation: CASTFQGSGTEAFF. V is TRBV19 and J is TRBJ1-1; TRBD1 is a possible D gene (5 bases). V gave up 7 bases and J gave up 5 bases, with 17 bases separating them. The CDR3 is 14 residues long. The germline V gene has CDR1 LNHDA and CDR2 SQIVND (reference sequence).

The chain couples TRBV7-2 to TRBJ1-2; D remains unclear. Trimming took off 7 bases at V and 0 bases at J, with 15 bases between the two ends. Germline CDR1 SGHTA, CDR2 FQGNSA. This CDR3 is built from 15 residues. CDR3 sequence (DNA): TGTGCCAGCAACCCTAACCGTAGGACTAACTATGGCTACACCTTC. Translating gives CASNPNRRTNYGYTF. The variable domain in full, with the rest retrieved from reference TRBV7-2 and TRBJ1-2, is GAGVSQSPSNKVTEKGKDVELRCDPISGHTALYWYRQSLGQGLEFLIYFQGNSAPDKSGLPSDRFSAERTGGSVSTLTIQRTQQEDSAVYLCASNPNRRTNYGYTFGSGTRLTVV.

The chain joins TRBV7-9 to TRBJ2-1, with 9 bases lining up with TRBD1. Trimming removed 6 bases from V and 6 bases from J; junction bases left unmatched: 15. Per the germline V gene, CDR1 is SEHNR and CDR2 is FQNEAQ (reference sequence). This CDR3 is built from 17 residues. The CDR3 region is CASRPGTGTLETNEQFF. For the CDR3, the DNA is TGTGCCAGCAGACCCGGGACAGGGACATTAGAAACCAATGAGCAGTTCTTC.

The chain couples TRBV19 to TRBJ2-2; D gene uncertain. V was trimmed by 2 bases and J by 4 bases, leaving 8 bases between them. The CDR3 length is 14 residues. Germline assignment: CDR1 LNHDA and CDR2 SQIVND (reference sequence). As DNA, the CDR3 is TGTGCCAGTAGTATATCCAGAGCCACCGGGGAGCTGTTTTTT. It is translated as CASSISRATGELFF.